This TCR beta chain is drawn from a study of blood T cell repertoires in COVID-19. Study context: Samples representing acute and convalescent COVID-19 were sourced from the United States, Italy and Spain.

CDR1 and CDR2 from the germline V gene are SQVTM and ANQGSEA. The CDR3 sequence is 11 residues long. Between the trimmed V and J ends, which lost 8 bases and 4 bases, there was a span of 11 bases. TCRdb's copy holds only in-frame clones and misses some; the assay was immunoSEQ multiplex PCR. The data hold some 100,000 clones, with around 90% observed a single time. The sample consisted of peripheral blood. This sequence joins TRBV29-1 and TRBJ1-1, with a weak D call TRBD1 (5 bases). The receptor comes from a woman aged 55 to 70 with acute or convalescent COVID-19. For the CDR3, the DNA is TGCAGCTCTGGGGGGAGCACTGAAGCTTTCTTT. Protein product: CSSGGSTEAFF.